These 28 T cell receptor beta chains were all obtained from the same sample, sequenced in a study of metastatic and nonmetastatic thyroid tumors. All patients were untreated before thyroid surgery. Via MiXCR, TCRdb re-called the PCR reads. This sample has tens of thousands of clones, with under 25% found just once. The sequenced material came from blood. The source is a female donor with papillary thyroid cancer or a benign thyroid nodule (not recorded which). Some clones in this sample may be carry-over from other donors' samples.

This clone has a count of ten or more. The chain recombines TRBV20-1 with TRBJ1-2; D not certain. V lost 2 bases and J 2 bases, leaving 21 bases between the germline ends. The CDR3 is made up of 17 amino acids. Germline V gene data show CDR1 as DFQATT and CDR2 as SNEGSKA (reference sequence). In DNA, the CDR3 is TGCAGTGCTAGAATACCCTCGGGGAGACACCAAAACTATGGCTACACCTTC. Protein sequence: CSARIPSGRHQNYGYTF.

The table lists this clone with a few counts. The genes are TRBV12-5 and TRBJ2-1; 11 bases agree with TRBD2. From germline, CDR1 is LGHNT and CDR2 FRNRAP. The CDR3 loop spans 15 amino acids. The ends lost 5 bases at V and 6 bases at J; junction bases unmatched: 6. The CDR3 is CASGLAGGLTNEQFF. The CDR3 nucleotides are TGTGCTAGTGGTCTAGCGGGAGGCTTAACCAATGAGCAGTTCTTC.

There are many counts of this clone. The J gene is TRBJ2-1, the V gene TRBV19; TRBD1 matches at 12 bases. The CDR3 spans 17 residues. V lost 4 bases, J lost 4 bases, and 8 bases stayed unmatched. Germline V gene data show CDR1 as LNHDA and CDR2 as SQIVND (reference sequence). CDR3 in DNA: TGTGCCAGTAGTAGGGGGACAGGGGGCGCGTTGTACAATGAGCAGTTCTTC. It codes for CASSRGTGGALYNEQFF.

About this clone itself: Germline and junction disagree at one end, which may indicate a read error. Other DNA sequences of this sample code for an identical CDR3. The chain links TRBV3-1 to TRBJ2-5; D is undetermined. CDR3 length: 17 residues. Per germline, CDR1 LGHDT and CDR2 YNNKEL (reference sequence). The CDR3 region is CASSPNSAAWYQETQYF. The CDR3 DNA sequence: TGTGCCAGTAGCCCCAACTCGGCCGCTTGGTACCAAGAGACCCAGTACTTC.

This clone showed up just a few times. A clone one base away is much larger, so this may be a read error. The chain has TRBV4-1 and TRBJ2-1; no firm D call. The germline CDR1 and CDR2 sequences are MGHRA and YSYEKL. The CDR3 runs to 12 residues. Trimming stripped 4 bases from V and 7 bases from J, with 8 bases between. Written as DNA, the CDR3 is TGCGCCAGCAGCCTCGTTGTGAATGAGCAGTTCTTC. It encodes CASSLVVNEQFF.

This clone has a count of ten or more. V is TRBV10-3 and J is TRBJ1-2; D ambiguous. V shed 4 bases and J shed 5 bases, with 11 bases lying between them. Germline CDR1 and CDR2: ENHRY and SYGVKD. This CDR3 has 13 residues. The chain's CDR3 is CAISGERVYGYTF. The CDR3 nucleotides are TGTGCCATCAGTGGGGAGAGGGTTTATGGCTACACCTTC.

The genes are TRBV20-1 and TRBJ2-1; D is perhaps TRBD2 (6 bases). Trimming took 0 bases from V and 2 from J, leaving 17 bases between them. Germline CDR1 is DFQATT and CDR2 is SNEGSKA (reference sequence). This CDR3 contains 17 residues. CDR3 in amino acids: CSARDRSIGSTYNEQFF. The DNA of the CDR3 is TGCAGTGCTAGAGATCGCTCTATCGGGAGTACCTACAATGAGCAGTTCTTC.

This clone was recorded only once. The chain is built from TRBV9 and TRBJ2-7; 12 bases fit TRBD2. With 3 bases clipped from V and 6 bases from J, the junction kept 4 bases outside the gene matches. CDR1 and CDR2 (germline): SGDLS, YYNGEE. The CDR3 sequence is 14 residues long. DNA of the CDR3: TGTGCCAGCAGCGGGACTAGCGGGACGGGCGAGCAGTACTTC. Translated: CASSGTSGTGEQYF.

As to this clone: One base away lies a much larger clone, so this may be a sequencing read error. This rearrangement joins TRBV9 to TRBJ1-4, with D perhaps TRBD1 (5 bases). CDR1 is SGDLS and CDR2 is YYNGEE in the germline V gene. CDR3 size: 14 residues. The CDR3 loop is CASSAGVQIEKPFF. The DNA for the CDR3 is TGTGCCAGCAGCGCGGGGGTCCAAATTGAAAAACCGTTTTTT.

This clone was seen at least ten times. The V gene is TRBV9, the J gene TRBJ2-1; TRBD1 or TRBD2 may be the D gene (5 bases each). This CDR3 is built from 14 residues. V was clipped by 3 bases and J by 6 bases, with 13 bases between them. The germline gives CDR1 SGDLS, CDR2 YYNGEE. CDR3 nucleotide sequence: TGTGCCAGCAGCGGGGGACGGGGTCTCAATGAGCAGTTCTTC. This translates into CASSGGRGLNEQFF. Full variable domain (remainder filled in from reference TRBV9 and TRBJ2-1): DSGVTQTPKHLITATGQRVTLRCSPRSGDLSVYWYQQSLDQGLQFLIQYYNGEERAKGNILERFSAQQFPDLHSELNLSSLELGDSALYFCASSGGRGLNEQFFGPGTRLTVL.

This clone was recorded a few times. This chain connects TRBV11-2 to TRBJ2-3, with 7 bases matching TRBD2. Germline V gene data show CDR1 as SGHAT and CDR2 as FQNNGV. The CDR3 is 17 amino acids. V dropped 0 bases and J dropped 2; count of bases not matched to a gene: 8. DNA of the CDR3: TGTGCCAGCAGCTTAGATGGAGCGGGACTACACACAGATACGCAGTATTTT. It codes for CASSLDGAGLHTDTQYF.

This chain joins TRBV5-1 and TRBJ2-2; maybe TRBD2 (6 bases). Germline CDR1 and CDR2: SGHRS and YFSETQ. The V end lost 7 bases, the J end lost 1 base, and 11 bases lay between the germline ends. The CDR3 consists of 14 residues. The DNA for the CDR3 is TGCGCCAGCCAAGGACTAATGAACACCGGGGAGCTGTTTTTT. Translation: CASQGLMNTGELFF.

This clone was observed a handful of times. The rearrangement joins TRBV19 to TRBJ1-5, with D possibly TRBD1 on 5 matching bases. V was clipped by 6 bases and J by 3 bases, with 12 bases between them. The CDR3 contains 14 residues. From germline, CDR1 is LNHDA and CDR2 SQIVND (reference sequence). CDR3 in DNA: TGTGCCAGTAGCAATGACAGACACAATCAGCCCCAGCATTTT. The encoded protein is CASSNDRHNQPQHF. Full variable domain (missing parts from reference TRBV19 and TRBJ1-5): DGGITQSPKYLFRKEGQNVTLSCEQNLNHDAMYWYRQDPGQGLRLIYYSQIVNDFQKGDIAEGYSVSREKKESFPLTVTSAQKNPTAFYLCASSNDRHNQPQHFGDGTRLSIL.

This clone was seen many times. The chain carries TRBV7-7 and TRBJ2-7; tentative D call: TRBD1 (5 bases). The CDR3 runs 12 residues. Per germline, CDR1 SSHAT and CDR2 FNYEAQ (reference sequence). The CDR3 region has the DNA TGTGCTAGATGCAGGGTTCCCTACGAGCAGTACTTC. Its protein is CARCRVPYEQYF.

The chain joins TRBV6-1 to TRBJ2-7; a weak D match, TRBD2 (5 bases). The CDR3 contains 14 residues. CDR1 MNHNS and CDR2 SASEGT come from the germline V gene. Trimming took off 5 bases at V and 5 bases at J, with 16 bases between the two ends. Written as DNA, the CDR3 is TGTGCCAGCAGTATTTCACTAGAGAGAGACGAGCAGTACTTC. Translating it yields CASSISLERDEQYF.

The gene calls are TRBV20-1 and TRBJ2-2; no clear D. V lost 2 bases and J lost 5, with 21 bases in between. The CDR3 spans 17 residues. Germline V gene sequence: CDR1 DFQATT, CDR2 SNEGSKA (reference sequence). CDR3 amino acids: CSARPSRTRRGTGELFF. The CDR3, as DNA: TGCAGTGCTAGACCATCCCGGACCCGGAGAGGAACCGGGGAGCTGTTTTTT.

The chain uses TRBV6-1 and TRBJ2-5, with D possibly matching TRBD1 (5 bases). The CDR3 runs to 14 residues. From germline, CDR1 is MNHNS and CDR2 SASEGT. The V gene lost 8 bases and the J gene lost 5 bases, with 18 bases spanning the gap. The CDR3 here is CASGIPMGQETQYF. CDR3 nucleotides: TGTGCCAGCGGAATCCCTATGGGGCAGGAGACCCAGTACTTC.

Judged by abundance, this clone is medium-sized. V gene TRBV6-1 combines with J gene TRBJ1-1; D is ambiguous. In germline, CDR1 is MNHNS, CDR2 SASEGT. V lost 7 bases and J lost 3, with 18 bases in between. This CDR3 spans 15 amino acids. CDR3 loop: CASKLSRVIHTEAFF. For the CDR3, the DNA is TGTGCCAGCAAGCTTTCAAGGGTAATTCACACTGAAGCTTTCTTT.

The chain is built from TRBV3-1 and TRBJ2-7; TRBD2 matches 9 bases. Germline V gene data show CDR1 as LGHDT and CDR2 as YNNKEL (reference sequence). Trimming cost V 1 base and J 6 bases; bases outside gene matches: 4. The CDR3 is 14 amino acids. The CDR3 nucleotides are TGTGCCAGCAGCCAAGTAGCGGGGGACTCCGAGCAGTACTTC. Translating it yields CASSQVAGDSEQYF.

V gene TRBV4-1 combines with J gene TRBJ2-1, with TRBD2 matching 11 bases. The CDR3 totals 16 residues. CDR1 is MGHRA, CDR2 YSYEKL, per germline. V was clipped by 4 bases and J by 2 bases; unmatched bases: 4. The CDR3 reads CASSPQLAGAYNEQFF. CDR3 nucleotides: TGCGCCAGCAGCCCTCAACTAGCGGGAGCCTACAATGAGCAGTTCTTC.

This clone was counted only a few times. The chain employs TRBV30 and TRBJ1-1, with D tentatively TRBD1 (5 bases). V lost 0 bases and J 4 bases, leaving 12 bases between the germline ends. The CDR3 sequence is 14 residues long. Germline V CDR1 and CDR2: GTSNPN, SVGIG (reference sequence). The CDR3 is CAWSVGGSGTEAFF. The CDR3 DNA sequence: TGTGCCTGGAGTGTGGGGGGGTCCGGCACTGAAGCTTTCTTT.

Concerning this clone: A read error may account for a junction end that differs from germline. The chain recombines TRBV28 with TRBJ2-1, with TRBD2 identical over 8 bases. The CDR3 length is 16 residues. CDR1 and CDR2 from the germline V gene are MDHEN and SYDVKM. The CDR3 DNA sequence: TGTGCCAGCAGTTCCCAGACTAGCGCCGCCTACAATGAGCAATTCTTC. It specifies CASSSQTSAAYNEQFF.

The rearrangement links TRBV7-2 to TRBJ2-7; 10 bases align to TRBD2. Trimming took 5 bases from V and 0 from J; bases not matched to a gene: 4. The CDR3 totals 15 residues. CDR1 and CDR2 from the germline V gene are SGHTA and FQGNSA. CDR3 bases: TGTGCCAGCAGCGAAAGACTAGCGGGCTCCTACGAGCAGTACTTC. It specifies CASSERLAGSYEQYF.

This clone was detected a few times. The V and J genes are TRBV29-1 and TRBJ2-7; maybe TRBD1 (5 bases). Germline loops: CDR1 SQVTM, CDR2 ANQGSEA. V shed 8 bases and J shed 7 bases, with 18 bases lying between them. The CDR3 loop spans 12 amino acids. The chain's CDR3 is CSFGARDLEQYF. Written as DNA, the CDR3 is TGCAGCTTTGGGGCAAGAGACTTGGAGCAGTACTTC.

The chain couples TRBV28 to TRBJ2-2; D possibly corresponds to TRBD2 (6 bases). The CDR3 sequence is 15 residues long. Per the germline V gene, CDR1 is MDHEN and CDR2 is SYDVKM. Trimming left V 6 bases short and J 13 bases short, with 24 bases between. CDR3 region: CASSPAHLQSGWLFF. CDR3 in DNA: TGTGCCAGCAGCCCCGCTCACCTCCAGAGCGGGTGGCTGTTTTTT.

The chain links TRBV6-1 to TRBJ2-5, with D perhaps given as TRBD1 or TRBD2 (7 bases each). The CDR3 covers 15 residues. Between the trimmed V and J ends, which lost 7 bases and 4 bases, there was a span of 19 bases. Germline CDR1 MNHNS, CDR2 SASEGT. The CDR3 sequence: CASTQGEGLGETQYF. CDR3 DNA sequence: TGTGCCAGCACCCAGGGGGAGGGACTGGGAGAGACCCAGTACTTC.

This chain joins TRBV9 and TRBJ2-3; the D gene is possibly TRBD2 (6 bases). The V and J ends lost 0 bases and 4 bases respectively, with 15 bases between them. The CDR3 consists of 16 residues. In germline, CDR1 is SGDLS, CDR2 YYNGEE. CDR3 region: CASSVGLAKEADTQYF. The CDR3 DNA reads as TGTGCCAGCAGCGTAGGGCTAGCGAAAGAGGCAGATACGCAGTATTTT.

The sample holds many counts of this clone. The chain couples TRBV10-3 to TRBJ1-1; 7 positions match TRBD1. CDR1 and CDR2 (germline): ENHRY, SYGVKD. V shed 5 bases, J shed 8 bases, and the junction held 11 bases outside the gene matches. The CDR3 consists of 14 residues. CDR3 nucleotide sequence: TGTGCCATCAGTTCCAGGGGGGATCCCCCCGAAGCTTTCTTT. Amino acids: CAISSRGDPPEAFF.